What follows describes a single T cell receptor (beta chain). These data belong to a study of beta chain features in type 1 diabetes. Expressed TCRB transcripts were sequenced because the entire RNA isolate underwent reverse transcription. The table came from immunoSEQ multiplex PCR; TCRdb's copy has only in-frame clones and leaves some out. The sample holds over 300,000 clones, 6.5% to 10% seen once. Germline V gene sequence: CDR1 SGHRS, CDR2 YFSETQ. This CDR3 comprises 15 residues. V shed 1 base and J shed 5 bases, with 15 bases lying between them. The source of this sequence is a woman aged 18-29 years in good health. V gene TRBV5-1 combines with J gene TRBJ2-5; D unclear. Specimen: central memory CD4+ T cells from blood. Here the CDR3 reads CASSLSVNQGETQYF. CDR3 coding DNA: TGCGCCAGCAGCTTGTCCGTGAACCAAGGGGAGACCCAGTACTTC.